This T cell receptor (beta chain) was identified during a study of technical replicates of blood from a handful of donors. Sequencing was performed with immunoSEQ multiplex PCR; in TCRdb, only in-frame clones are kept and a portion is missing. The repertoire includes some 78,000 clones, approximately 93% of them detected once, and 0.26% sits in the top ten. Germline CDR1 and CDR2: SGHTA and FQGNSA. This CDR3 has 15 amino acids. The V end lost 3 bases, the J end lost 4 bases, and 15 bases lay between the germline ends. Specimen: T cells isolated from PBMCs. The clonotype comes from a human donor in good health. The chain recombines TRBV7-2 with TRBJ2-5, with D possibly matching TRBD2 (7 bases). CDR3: CASSLRGGGGETQYF. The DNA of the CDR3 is TGTGCCAGCAGCTTGAGGGGGGGAGGGGGAGAGACCCAGTACTTC. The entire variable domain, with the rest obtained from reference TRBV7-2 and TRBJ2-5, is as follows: GAGVSQSPSNKVTEKGKDVELRCDPISGHTALYWYRQSLGQGLEFLIYFQGNSAPDKSGLPSDRFSAERTGGSVSTLTIQRTQQEDSAVYLCASSLRGGGGETQYFGPGTRLLVL.